A selection of T cell receptor beta chains follows, all from one sample in a study of T cell changes during pregnancy in multiple sclerosis. Generated by immunoSEQ multiplex PCR, the TCRdb table keeps only in-frame clones and is missing some. The repertoire holds around 100,000 clones, with roughly nine tenths as singletons. The specimen was peripheral blood, collected in the third trimester of pregnancy. These receptors were taken from a female donor with multiple sclerosis, enrolled in a pregnancy study. CDR3s include the opening cysteine and the closing phenylalanine or tryptophan.

15,TRBV14,CASSQGQGRSYGYTF
14,TRBV7-9,CASSTDRDNYGYTF
16,TRBV5-5,CASSLGPLGQGGTQYF
13,TRBV6-1,CASSESVQTRAFF
17,TRBV5-1,CASSSPTDSLTYNEQFF
14,TRBV27,CASCHRQGSYEQYF
16,TRBV19,CASSIKTSGGANEQFF
15,TRBV7-9,CASSQQSRAGYGYTF
11,TRBV30,CAWQWLDEQYF
15,TRBV5-6,CASSPGGEFPGELFF
15,TRBV4-2,CASSQDRRGHEKLFF
17,TRBV7-2,CASSSPGLAGVQETQYF
13,TRBV30,CAWSKGGDTEAFF
18,TRBV18,CASSPGRVLRDSGNTIYF
16,TRBV5-1,CASWDGGRGYLETQYF
13,TRBV29-1,CSVVGGVDEKLFF
13,TRBV9,CASSVESAGELFF
13,TRBV18,CASSPTSVGEQYF
15,TRBV5-1,CASSSPGHTGNTIYF
15,TRBV9,CASSPREGQGNEQFF
14,TRBV2,CASSERTASYEQYF
16,TRBV9,CASSVARGTVPYEQYF
13,TRBV7-3,CASSLAPTDRRFF
15,TRBV27,CASSLSRSQGYIQYF
14,TRBV6-4,CASSDALGSQPQHF
13,TRBV27,CASRQGLNTEAFF
17,TRBV7-2,CASSLARTSGGVNEQYF
14,TRBV29-1,CSVAQVGNTGELFF
13,TRBV5-6,CASGVPRSYEQYF
16,TRBV19,CASSLGQAKRRDTQYF
14,TRBV15,CATSIRGLYNEQFF
15,TRBV18,CASSPGTANNEKLFF
16,TRBV7-2,CASSYQSGTRTDTQYF